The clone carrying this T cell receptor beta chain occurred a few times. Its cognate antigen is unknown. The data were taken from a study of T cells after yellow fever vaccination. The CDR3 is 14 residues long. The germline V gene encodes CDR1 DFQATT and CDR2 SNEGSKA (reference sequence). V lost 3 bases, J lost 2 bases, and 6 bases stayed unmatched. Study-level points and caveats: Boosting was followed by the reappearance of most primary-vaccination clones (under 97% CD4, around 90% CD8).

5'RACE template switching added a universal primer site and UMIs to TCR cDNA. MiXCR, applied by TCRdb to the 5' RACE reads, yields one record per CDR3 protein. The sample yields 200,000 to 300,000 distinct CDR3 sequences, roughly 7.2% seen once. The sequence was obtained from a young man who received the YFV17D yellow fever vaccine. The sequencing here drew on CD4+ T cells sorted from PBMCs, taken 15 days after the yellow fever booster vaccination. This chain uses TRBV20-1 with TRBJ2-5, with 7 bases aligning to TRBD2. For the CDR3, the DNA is TGCAGTGCTAGGTTGTCGGGAGGACAAGAGACCCAGTACTTC. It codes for CSARLSGGQETQYF.